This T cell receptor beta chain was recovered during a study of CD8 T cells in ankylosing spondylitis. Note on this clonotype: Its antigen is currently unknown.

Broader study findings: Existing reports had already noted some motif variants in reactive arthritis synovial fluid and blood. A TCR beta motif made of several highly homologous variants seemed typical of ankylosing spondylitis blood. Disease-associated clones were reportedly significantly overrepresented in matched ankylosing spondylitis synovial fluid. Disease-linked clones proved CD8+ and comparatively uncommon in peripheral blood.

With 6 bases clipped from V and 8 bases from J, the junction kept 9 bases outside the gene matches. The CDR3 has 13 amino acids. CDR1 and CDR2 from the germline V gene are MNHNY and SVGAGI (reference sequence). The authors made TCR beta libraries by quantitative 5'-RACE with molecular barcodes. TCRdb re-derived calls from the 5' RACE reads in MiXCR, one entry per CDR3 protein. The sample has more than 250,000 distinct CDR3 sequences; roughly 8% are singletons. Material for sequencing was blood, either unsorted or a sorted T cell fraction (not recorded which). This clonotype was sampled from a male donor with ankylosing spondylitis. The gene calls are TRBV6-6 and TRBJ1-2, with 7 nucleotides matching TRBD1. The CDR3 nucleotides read TGTGCCAGCAGAACCGAGGGGGCTGGGGGCTACACCTTC. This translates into CASRTEGAGGYTF.